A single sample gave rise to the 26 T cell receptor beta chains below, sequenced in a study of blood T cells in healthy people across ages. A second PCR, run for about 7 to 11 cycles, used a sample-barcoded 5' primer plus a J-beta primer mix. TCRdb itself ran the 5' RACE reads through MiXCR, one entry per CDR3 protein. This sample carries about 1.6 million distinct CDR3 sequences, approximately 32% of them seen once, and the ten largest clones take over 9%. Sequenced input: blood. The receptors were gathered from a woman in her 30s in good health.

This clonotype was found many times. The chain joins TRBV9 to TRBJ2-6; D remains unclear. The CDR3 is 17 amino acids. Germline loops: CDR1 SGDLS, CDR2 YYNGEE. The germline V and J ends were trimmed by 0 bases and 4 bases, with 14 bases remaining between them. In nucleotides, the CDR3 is TGTGCCAGCAGCGTAGCCACCCAGTCTCTGGGGGCCAACGTCCTGACTTTC. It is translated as CASSVATQSLGANVLTF.

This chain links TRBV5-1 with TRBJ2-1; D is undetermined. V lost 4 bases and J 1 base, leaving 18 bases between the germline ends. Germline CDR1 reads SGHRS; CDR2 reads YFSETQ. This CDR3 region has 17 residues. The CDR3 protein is CASSSPGRWSSYNEQFF. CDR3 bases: TGCGCCAGCAGCAGTCCAGGACGCTGGTCTTCCTACAATGAGCAGTTCTTC. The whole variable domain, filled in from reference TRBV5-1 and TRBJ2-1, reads KAGVTQTPRYLIKTRGQQVTLSCSPISGHRSVSWYQQTPGQGLQFLFEYFSETQRNKGNFPGRFSGRQFSNSRSEMNVSTLELGDSALYLCASSSPGRWSSYNEQFFGPGTRLTVL.

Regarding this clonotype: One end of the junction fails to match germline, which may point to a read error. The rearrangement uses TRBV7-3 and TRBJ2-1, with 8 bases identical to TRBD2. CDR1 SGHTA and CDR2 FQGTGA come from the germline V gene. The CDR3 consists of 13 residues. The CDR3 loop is CAGSQLADNEQFF. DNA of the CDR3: TGTGCCGGCAGCCAACTAGCGGACAATGAGCAGTTCTTC.

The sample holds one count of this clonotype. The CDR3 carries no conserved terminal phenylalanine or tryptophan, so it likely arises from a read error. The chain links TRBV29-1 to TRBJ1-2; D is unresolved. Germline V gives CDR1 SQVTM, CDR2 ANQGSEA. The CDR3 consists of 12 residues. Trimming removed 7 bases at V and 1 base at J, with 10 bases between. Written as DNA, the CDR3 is TGCAGCGCCATAGGTCTTAACTATGGCTACACCTCC. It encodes CSAIGLNYGYTS.

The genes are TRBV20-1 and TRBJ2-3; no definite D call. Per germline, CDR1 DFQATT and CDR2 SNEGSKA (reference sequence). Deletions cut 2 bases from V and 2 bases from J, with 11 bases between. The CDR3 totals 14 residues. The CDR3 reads CSARKQYITDTQYF. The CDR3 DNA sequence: TGCAGTGCTAGAAAACAGTATATCACAGATACGCAGTATTTT.

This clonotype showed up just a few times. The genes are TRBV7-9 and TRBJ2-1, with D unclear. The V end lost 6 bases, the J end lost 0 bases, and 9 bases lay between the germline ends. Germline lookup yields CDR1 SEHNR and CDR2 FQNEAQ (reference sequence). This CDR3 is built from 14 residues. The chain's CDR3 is CASRGDSSYNEQFF. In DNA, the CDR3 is TGTGCCAGCAGAGGAGATAGCTCCTACAATGAGCAGTTCTTC.

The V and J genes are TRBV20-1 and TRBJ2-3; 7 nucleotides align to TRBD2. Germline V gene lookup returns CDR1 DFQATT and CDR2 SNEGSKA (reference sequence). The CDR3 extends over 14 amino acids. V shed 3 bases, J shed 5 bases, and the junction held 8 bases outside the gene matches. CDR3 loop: CSARGEAGIDTQYF. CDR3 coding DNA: TGCAGTGCTAGGGGAGAAGCGGGGATAGATACGCAGTATTTT.

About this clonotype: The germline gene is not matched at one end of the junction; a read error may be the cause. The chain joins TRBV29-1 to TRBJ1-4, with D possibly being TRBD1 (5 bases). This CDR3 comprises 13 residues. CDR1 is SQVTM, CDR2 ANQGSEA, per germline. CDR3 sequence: CSVKTVKGEKPFF. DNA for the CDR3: TGCAGCGTAAAGACAGTCAAGGGTGAAAAACCGTTTTTT.

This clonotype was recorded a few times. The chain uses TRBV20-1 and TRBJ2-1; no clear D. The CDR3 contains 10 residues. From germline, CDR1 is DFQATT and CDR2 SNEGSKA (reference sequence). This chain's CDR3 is CSATVNEQFF. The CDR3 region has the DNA TGCAGCGCCACCGTCAATGAGCAGTTCTTC.

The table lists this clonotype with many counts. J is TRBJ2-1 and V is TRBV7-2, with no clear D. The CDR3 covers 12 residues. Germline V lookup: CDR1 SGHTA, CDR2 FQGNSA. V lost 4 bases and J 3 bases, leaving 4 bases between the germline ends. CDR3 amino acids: CASSSFYNEQFF. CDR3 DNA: TGTGCCAGCAGCTCTTTCTACAATGAGCAGTTCTTC.

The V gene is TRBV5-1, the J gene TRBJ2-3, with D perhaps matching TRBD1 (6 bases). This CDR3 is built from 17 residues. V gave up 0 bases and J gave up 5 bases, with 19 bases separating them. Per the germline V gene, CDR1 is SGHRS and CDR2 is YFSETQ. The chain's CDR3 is CASSLGPTGPEGDTQYF. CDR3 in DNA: TGCGCCAGCAGCTTGGGCCCAACAGGGCCCGAGGGAGATACGCAGTATTTT.

CDR3 amino acids: CASSSDLNYNEQFF. The CDR3 bases are TGTGCCAGCAGCTCGGACCTAAACTACAATGAGCAGTTCTTC. V and J are TRBV2 and TRBJ2-1; D is uncertain. The germline V gene has CDR1 SNHLY and CDR2 FYNNEI. Trimming shortened V by 6 bases and J by 3 bases, and 12 bases separated the two germline ends. This CDR3 has 14 amino acids.

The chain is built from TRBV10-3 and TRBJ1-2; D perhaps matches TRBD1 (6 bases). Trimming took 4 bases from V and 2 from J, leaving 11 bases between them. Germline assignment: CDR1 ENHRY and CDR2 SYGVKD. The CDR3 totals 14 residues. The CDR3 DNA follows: TGTGCCATCAGTGGGGTGGGACACAACTATGGCTACACCTTC. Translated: CAISGVGHNYGYTF.

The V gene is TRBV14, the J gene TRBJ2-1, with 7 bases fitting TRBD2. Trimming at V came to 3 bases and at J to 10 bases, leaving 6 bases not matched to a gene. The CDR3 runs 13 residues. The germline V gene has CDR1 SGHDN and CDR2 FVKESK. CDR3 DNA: TGTGCCAGCAGCCAGTCGGGGGGTTGGGAGCAGTTCTTC. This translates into CASSQSGGWEQFF.

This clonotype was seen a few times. As DNA, the CDR3 is TGCAGTGCTAGTCCCCTAGCGGGGAAGGAACTAAAGACCCAGTACTTC. It yields the protein CSASPLAGKELKTQYF. The rearrangement uses TRBV20-1 and TRBJ2-5, with TRBD2 identical over 9 bases. The V segment lost 3 bases and the J segment 6 bases; nucleotides outside the gene matches: 14. The CDR3 spans 16 residues. Germline V gene data show CDR1 as DFQATT and CDR2 as SNEGSKA (reference sequence).

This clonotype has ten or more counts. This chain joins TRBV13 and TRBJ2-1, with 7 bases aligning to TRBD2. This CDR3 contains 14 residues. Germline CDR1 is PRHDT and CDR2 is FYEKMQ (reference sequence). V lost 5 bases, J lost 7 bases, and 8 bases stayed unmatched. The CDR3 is CASSKRLAMNEQFF. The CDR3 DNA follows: TGTGCCAGCAGCAAACGACTAGCAATGAATGAGCAGTTCTTC.

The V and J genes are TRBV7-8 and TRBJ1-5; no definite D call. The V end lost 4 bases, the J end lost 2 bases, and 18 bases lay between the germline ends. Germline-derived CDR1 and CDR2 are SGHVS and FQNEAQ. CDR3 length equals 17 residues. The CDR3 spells CASSSSHLLYGNQPQHF. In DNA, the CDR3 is TGTGCCAGCAGCTCATCTCATTTATTATACGGCAATCAGCCCCAGCATTTT.

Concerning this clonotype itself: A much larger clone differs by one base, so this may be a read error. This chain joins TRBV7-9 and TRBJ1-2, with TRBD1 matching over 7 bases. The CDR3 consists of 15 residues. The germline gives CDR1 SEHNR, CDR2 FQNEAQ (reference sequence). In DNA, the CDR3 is TGTGCCGGCAGCTTAGCGCAGACAGGGACTTATGGCTACACCTTC. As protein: CAGSLAQTGTYGYTF.

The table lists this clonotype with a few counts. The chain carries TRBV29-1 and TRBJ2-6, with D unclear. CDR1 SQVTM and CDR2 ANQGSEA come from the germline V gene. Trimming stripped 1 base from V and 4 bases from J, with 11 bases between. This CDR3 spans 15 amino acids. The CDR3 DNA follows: TGCAGCGTTGAAGTCGGCAAAGCCGGGGCCAACGTCCTGACTTTC. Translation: CSVEVGKAGANVLTF.

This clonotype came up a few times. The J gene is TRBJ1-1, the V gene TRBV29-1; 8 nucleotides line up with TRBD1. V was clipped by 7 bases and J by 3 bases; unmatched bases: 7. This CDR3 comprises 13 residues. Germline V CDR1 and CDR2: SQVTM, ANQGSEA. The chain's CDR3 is CSAVQGGYTEAFF. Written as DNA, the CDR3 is TGCAGCGCTGTACAGGGGGGATACACTGAAGCTTTCTTT.

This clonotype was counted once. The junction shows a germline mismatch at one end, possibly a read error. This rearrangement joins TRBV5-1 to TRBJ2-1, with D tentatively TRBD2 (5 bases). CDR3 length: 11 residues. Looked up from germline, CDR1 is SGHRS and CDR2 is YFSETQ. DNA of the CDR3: TGCGCCAGCAGCGCCGGGAATGGGCAGTTCTTC. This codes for CASSAGNGQFF.

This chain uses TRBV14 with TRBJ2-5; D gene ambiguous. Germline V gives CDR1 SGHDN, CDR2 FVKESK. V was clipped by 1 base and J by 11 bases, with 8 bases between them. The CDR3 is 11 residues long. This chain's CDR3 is CASSQGLVQYF. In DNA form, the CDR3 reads TGTGCCAGCAGCCAAGGCTTAGTGCAGTACTTC.

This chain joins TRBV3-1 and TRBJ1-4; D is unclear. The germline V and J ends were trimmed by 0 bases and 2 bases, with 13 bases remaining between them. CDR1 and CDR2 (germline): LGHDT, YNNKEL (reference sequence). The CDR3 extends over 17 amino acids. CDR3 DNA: TGTGCCAGCAGCCAAGAAAGTGCGAGGGTTACTAATGAAAAACTGTTTTTT. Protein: CASSQESARVTNEKLFF. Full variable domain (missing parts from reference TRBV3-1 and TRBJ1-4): DTAVSQTPKYLVTQMGNDKSIKCEQNLGHDTMYWYKQDSKKFLKIMFSYNNKELIINETVPNRFSPKSPDKAHLNLHINSLELGDSAVYFCASSQESARVTNEKLFFGSGTQLSVL.

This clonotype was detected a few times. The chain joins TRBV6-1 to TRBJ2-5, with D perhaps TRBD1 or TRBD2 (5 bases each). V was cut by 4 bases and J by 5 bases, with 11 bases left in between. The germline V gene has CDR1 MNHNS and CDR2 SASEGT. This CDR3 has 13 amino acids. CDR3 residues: CASSVTWGETQYF. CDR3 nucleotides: TGTGCCAGCAGTGTCACGTGGGGGGAGACCCAGTACTTC.

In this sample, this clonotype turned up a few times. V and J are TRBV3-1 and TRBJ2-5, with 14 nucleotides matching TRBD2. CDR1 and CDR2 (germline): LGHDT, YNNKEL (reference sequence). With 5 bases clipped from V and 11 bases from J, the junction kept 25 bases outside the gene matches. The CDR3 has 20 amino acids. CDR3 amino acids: CASSNTGTSGSRGGSNEQYF. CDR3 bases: TGTGCCAGCAGCAATACCGGGACTAGCGGGAGCCGCGGTGGGAGCAATGAGCAGTACTTC.

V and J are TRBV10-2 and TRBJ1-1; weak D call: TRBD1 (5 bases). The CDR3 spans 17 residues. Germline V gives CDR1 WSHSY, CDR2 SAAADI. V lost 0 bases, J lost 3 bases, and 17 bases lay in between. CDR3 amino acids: CASSESGDAGRYTEAFF. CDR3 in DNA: TGCGCCAGCAGTGAGTCGGGGGATGCCGGGAGGTACACTGAAGCTTTCTTT.